The 2 T cell receptor beta chains below were found in one sample sequenced in a study of identical twins. MiXCR, applied by TCRdb to the 5' RACE reads, yields one record per CDR3 protein. There are about 240,000 distinct CDR3 sequences in the sample; about 10% occur only once, and 10% lies in the top ten. The sample consisted of memory T cells sorted from blood. These receptors were obtained from a man aged 45 to 65 in good health.

This clonotype was observed a few times. The genes are TRBV6-1 and TRBJ2-2; 8 bases map to TRBD1. Losses at the gene ends were 6 bases for V and 9 bases for J; bases not matched to a gene: 6. From germline, CDR1 is MNHNS and CDR2 SASEGT. The CDR3 covers 13 residues. This CDR3 is CASRLQGARELFF. The CDR3 DNA sequence: TGTGCCAGCAGACTTCAGGGGGCCCGGGAGCTGTTTTTT.

In this sample, this clonotype turned up many times. This chain joins TRBV5-1 and TRBJ2-7; 9 nucleotides agree with TRBD1. V gave up 4 bases and J gave up 0 bases; unmatched junction bases: 5. This CDR3 has 15 amino acids. Germline-derived CDR1 and CDR2 are SGHRS and YFSETQ. Written as DNA, the CDR3 is TGCGCCAGCAGCCTGGGACAGGGTGCCTCCTACGAGCAGTACTTC. Protein sequence: CASSLGQGASYEQYF.